The clone carrying this T cell receptor beta chain was seen a handful of times. Antigen: not known. This specimen belongs to a study of T-cell reconstitution after alpha-beta-depleted transplantation in children. General study results and limits: The origin of high day-60 TCRbeta diversity in some patients lay in surviving recipient T cells and thymic progenitors. The study reportedly traced alpha-beta T cells about two months after transplant to several hundred expanded graft clones. T-cell counts and diversity at one year post-transplant came mainly from newly produced T cells.

CDR3 length: 15 residues. Trimming cost V 1 base and J 2 bases, with 10 bases left between them. Unique molecular identifiers tagged the TCRbeta library. Each CDR3 protein is one row after TCRdb ran MiXCR on the PCR reads. The table includes about 250,000 distinct CDR3 sequences, 20% to 30% detected once. The clonotype comes from a female patient aged 2-10 years who had a stem cell transplant for congenital amegakaryocytic thrombocytopenia, so the T cells may come from the graft donor. This sequence joins TRBV12-3 or TRBV12-4 and TRBJ2-3; weak D call: TRBD2 (5 bases). This sample comprised PBMCs, mostly from graft donor cells, obtained 360 days after TCRalphabeta/CD19-depleted stem cell transplant. CDR3: CASSLGEGATDTQYF. CDR3 DNA: TGTGCCAGCAGTTTAGGAGAGGGTGCCACAGATACGCAGTATTTT.